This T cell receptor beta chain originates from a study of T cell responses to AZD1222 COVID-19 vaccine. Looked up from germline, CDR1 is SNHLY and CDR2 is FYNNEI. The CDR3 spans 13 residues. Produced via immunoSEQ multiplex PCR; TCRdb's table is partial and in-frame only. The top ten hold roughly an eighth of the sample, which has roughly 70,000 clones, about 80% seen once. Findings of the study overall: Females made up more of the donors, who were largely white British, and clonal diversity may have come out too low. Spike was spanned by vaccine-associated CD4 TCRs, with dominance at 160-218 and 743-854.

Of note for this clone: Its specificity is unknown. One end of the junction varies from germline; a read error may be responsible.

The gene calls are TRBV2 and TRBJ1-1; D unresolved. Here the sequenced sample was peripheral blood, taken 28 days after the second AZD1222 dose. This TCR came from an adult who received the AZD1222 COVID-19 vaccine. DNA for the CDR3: TGTGCCAGCAGGGACTACATGAACATTGAAGCTTTCTTT. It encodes CASRDYMNIEAFF.